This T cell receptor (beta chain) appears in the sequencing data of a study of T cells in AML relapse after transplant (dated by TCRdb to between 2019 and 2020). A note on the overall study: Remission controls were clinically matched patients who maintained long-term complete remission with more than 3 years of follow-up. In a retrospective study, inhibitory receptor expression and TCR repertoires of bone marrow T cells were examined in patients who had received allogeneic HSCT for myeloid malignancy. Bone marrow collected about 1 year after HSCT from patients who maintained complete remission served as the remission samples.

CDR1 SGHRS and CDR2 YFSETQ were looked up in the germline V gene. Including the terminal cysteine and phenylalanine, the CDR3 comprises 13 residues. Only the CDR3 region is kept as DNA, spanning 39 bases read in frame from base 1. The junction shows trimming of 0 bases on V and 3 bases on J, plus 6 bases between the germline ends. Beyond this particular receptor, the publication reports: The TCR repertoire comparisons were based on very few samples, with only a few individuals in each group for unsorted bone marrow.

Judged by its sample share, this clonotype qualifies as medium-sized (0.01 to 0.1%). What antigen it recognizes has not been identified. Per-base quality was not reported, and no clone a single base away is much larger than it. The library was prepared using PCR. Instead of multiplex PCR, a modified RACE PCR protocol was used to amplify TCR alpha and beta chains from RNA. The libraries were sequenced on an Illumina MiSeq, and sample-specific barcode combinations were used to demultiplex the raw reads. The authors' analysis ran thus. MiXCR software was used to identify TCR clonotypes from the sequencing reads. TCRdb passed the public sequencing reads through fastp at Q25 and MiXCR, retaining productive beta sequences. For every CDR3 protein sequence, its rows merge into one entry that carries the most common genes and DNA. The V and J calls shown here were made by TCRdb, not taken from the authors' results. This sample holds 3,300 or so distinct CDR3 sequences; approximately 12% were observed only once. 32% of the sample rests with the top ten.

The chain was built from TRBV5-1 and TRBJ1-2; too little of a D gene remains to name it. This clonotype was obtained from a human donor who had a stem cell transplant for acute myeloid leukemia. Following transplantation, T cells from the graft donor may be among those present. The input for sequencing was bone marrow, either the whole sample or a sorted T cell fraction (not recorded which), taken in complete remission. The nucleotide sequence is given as TGCGCCAGCAGCTTGGGTCAGGACTATGGCTACACCTTC. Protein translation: CASSLGQDYGYTF.